These 16 T cell receptor beta chains came from one sample sequenced in a study of blood T cell repertoires in COVID-19. Produced via immunoSEQ multiplex PCR; TCRdb's table is partial and in-frame only. The sample consists of 70,000 to 95,000 clones, roughly 77% of them appearing once. Sequenced sample: peripheral blood. The receptors here all came from a human donor in a cohort sampled during active COVID-19.

The chain combines TRBV6-5 with TRBJ1-2; TRBD1 is a possible D gene (5 bases). With 4 bases removed from V and 13 bases from J, the gap between germline ends came to 19 bases. The CDR3 extends over 13 amino acids. CDR1 and CDR2 (germline): MNHEY, SVGAGI. The CDR3 nucleotides read TGTGCCAGCAGTTCCCCGGGGGGAGGTGGGGGCACCTTC. Its translation is CASSSPGGGGGTF.

This clone is a singleton in its sample. This chain links TRBV18 with TRBJ1-1, with 9 positions matching TRBD1. J was trimmed by 1 base and V by 5 bases; bases with no gene match: 5. Per the germline V gene, CDR1 is KGHSH and CDR2 is LQKENI. The CDR3 runs to 15 residues. CDR3 amino acids: CASSARTGENTEAFF. CDR3 bases: TGTGCCAGCTCAGCTCGGACAGGGGAGAACACTGAAGCTTTCTTT.

This chain connects TRBV20-1 to TRBJ2-1; the D is unclear. The CDR3 covers 11 residues. Germline V gene lookup returns CDR1 DFQATT and CDR2 SNEGSKA (reference sequence). Trimming pared 2 bases from V and 16 bases from J, leaving 15 bases between. DNA for the CDR3: TGCAGTGCTAGATCCGGTTTTGGTGCCTTCTTC. It codes for CSARSGFGAFF.

Only one count was recorded for this clone. V gene TRBV19 combines with J gene TRBJ2-3; possible D gene TRBD2, 5 bases. The CDR3 extends over 18 amino acids. The V end lost 2 bases, the J end lost 0 bases, and 18 bases lay between the germline ends. Germline values: CDR1 LNHDA, CDR2 SQIVND (reference sequence). CDR3 loop: CASSITAGTSMSTDTQYF. As DNA, the CDR3 is TGTGCCAGTAGTATAACGGCGGGCACATCCATGAGCACAGATACGCAGTATTTT.

J is TRBJ2-3 and V is TRBV3-1 (or the pseudogene TRBV3-2); weak D call: TRBD1 (5 bases). This CDR3 has 14 amino acids. The germline V gene encodes CDR1 LGHDT and CDR2 YNNKEL (reference sequence). The V end lost 1 base, the J end lost 7 bases, and 12 bases lay between the germline ends. CDR3 in amino acids: CASSQVQGVNTQYF. As DNA, the CDR3 is TGTGCCAGCAGCCAAGTTCAGGGTGTTAATACGCAGTATTTT.

The chain recombines TRBV5-6 with TRBJ2-1, with 14 bases fitting TRBD2. The CDR3 loop spans 19 amino acids. Germline loops: CDR1 SGHDT, CDR2 YYEEEE. Trimming cost V 4 bases and J 0 bases; bases outside gene matches: 9. CDR3 nucleotide sequence: TGTGCCAGCAGCGACCGACTAGCGGGGGGGACTAGCTCCTACAATGAGCAGTTCTTC. It translates to CASSDRLAGGTSSYNEQFF.

In its sample, this clone was seen once. The chain links TRBV6-6 to TRBJ2-2; 9 nucleotides agree with TRBD1. The J segment lost 1 base and the V segment lost 5 bases, leaving 11 bases of the junction unmatched. CDR3 length: 18 amino acids. Germline CDR1 MNHNY, CDR2 SVGAGI (reference sequence). Here the CDR3 DNA reads TGTGCCAGCAGTCTGGGAAGGACAGGGGTGGGGAACACCGGGGAGCTGTTTTTT. The encoded protein is CASSLGRTGVGNTGELFF.

This chain connects TRBV10-3 to TRBJ1-1; maybe TRBD1 (6 bases). Germline V gives CDR1 ENHRY, CDR2 SYGVKD. This CDR3 spans 12 amino acids. Trimming took off 6 bases at V and 5 bases at J, with 10 bases between the two ends. CDR3 in DNA: TGTGCCATCAGCTCACAGGGAACTGAAGCTTTCTTT. Amino acid sequence: CAISSQGTEAFF.

V is TRBV29-1 and J is TRBJ2-3; maybe TRBD2 (6 bases). Trimming took 8 bases from V and 0 from J, leaving 15 bases between them. Per the germline V gene, CDR1 is SQVTM and CDR2 is ANQGSEA. The CDR3 totals 14 residues. The CDR3 DNA reads TGCAGCTGGGGGACTGCTCAAAGCACAGATACGCAGTATTTT. Protein: CSWGTAQSTDTQYF.

The chain employs TRBV7-9 and TRBJ1-4; TRBD1 might be the D (5 bases). Trimming shortened V by 6 bases and J by 1 base, and 12 bases separated the two germline ends. This CDR3 contains 15 residues. Germline loops: CDR1 SEHNR, CDR2 FQNEAQ (reference sequence). CDR3 residues: CASRPVRETNEKLFF. The CDR3 region has the DNA TGTGCCAGCAGGCCCGTCAGGGAAACTAATGAAAAACTGTTTTTT.

This clone showed up just once. The chain links TRBV5-6 to TRBJ2-7, with D uncertain. Trimming stripped 2 bases from V and 3 bases from J, with 6 bases between. Per the germline V gene, CDR1 is SGHDT and CDR2 is YYEEEE. The CDR3 length is 12 residues. The CDR3 DNA follows: TGTGCCAGCAGCTTACGCGGCTACGAGCAGTACTTC. Amino acid sequence: CASSLRGYEQYF.

The rearrangement uses TRBV27 and TRBJ2-2; D call uncertain. CDR1 MNHEY and CDR2 SMNVEV come from the germline V gene (reference sequence). The CDR3 sequence is 15 residues long. The V and J ends lost 1 base and 5 bases respectively, with 11 bases between them. The CDR3 nucleotides read TGTGCCAGCAGTTTATTTCCCAGTTCTACCGGGGAGCTGTTTTTT. It is translated as CASSLFPSSTGELFF.

The chain links TRBV7-2 to TRBJ2-1; possibly TRBD1 for D (6 bases). CDR3 length: 16 residues. The germline gives CDR1 SGHTA, CDR2 FQGNSA. Trimming shortened V by 4 bases and J by 0 bases, and 13 bases separated the two germline ends. The CDR3 nucleotides are TGTGCCAGCAGCTCCCTGGGGACAAGCTCCTACAATGAGCAGTTCTTC. Translating it yields CASSSLGTSSYNEQFF.

This clone was seen just once. This sequence joins TRBV28 and TRBJ1-5; the match to TRBD1 covers 7 bases. The CDR3 is 15 residues long. V lost 6 bases and J lost 5; bases outside the gene matches: 10. CDR1 is MDHEN and CDR2 is SYDVKM in the germline V gene. The CDR3 is CASSSLTGNHQPQHF. For the CDR3, the DNA is TGTGCCAGCAGCTCCTTGACAGGGAACCATCAGCCCCAGCATTTT.

The chain couples TRBV5-1 to TRBJ1-6; D ambiguous. The CDR3 is 15 residues long. Trimming removed 1 base from V and 3 bases from J, with 8 bases in between. Germline V gene lookup returns CDR1 SGHRS and CDR2 YFSETQ. The DNA for the CDR3 is TGCGCCAGCAGCTTGACGGGAAACTATAATTCACCCCTCCACTTT. Its translation: CASSLTGNYNSPLHF.

This chain joins TRBV11-1 and TRBJ2-3; 8 positions agree with TRBD2. This CDR3 is built from 15 residues. V gave up 5 bases and J gave up 6 bases; unmatched junction bases: 10. The V gene's germline CDR1 is SGHAT and CDR2 FQDESV (reference sequence). The CDR3 DNA reads as TGTGCCAGCAGCCGGAGCGGGGGCCGTCTTGATACGCAGTATTTT. Translated: CASSRSGGRLDTQYF. Using reference TRBV11-1 and TRBJ2-3 for the parts outside the CDR3, the full variable domain is EAEVAQSPRYKITEKSQAVAFWCDPISGHATLYWYRQILGQGPELLVQFQDESVVDDSQLPKDRFSAERLKGVDSTLKIQPAELGDSAMYLCASSRSGGRLDTQYFGPGTRLTVL.